The sequence of this T cell receptor (beta chain) was determined in a study of shared clonotypes between healthy human individuals. Overall study results and limits: Enrolling few donors narrowed the genetic and exposure-history diversity that was represented.

Sequencing was at deep level. Sequencing used immunoSEQ multiplex PCR; TCRdb keeps in-frame clones, though not all of them. The sample has about 2 million clones; about 94% are singletons. CD8 cells regarded as naive lacked CD45RO, were positively chosen for CCR7, and omitted terminally differentiated effector memory CD45RA+ cells. V was shortened by 1 base and J by 5 bases, with 9 bases between the two germline ends. This CDR3 spans 13 amino acids. The V gene's germline CDR1 is SEHNR and CDR2 FQNEAQ (reference sequence). For this clone: The antigen remains undetermined.

What was sequenced was naive CD8+ T cells sorted from blood. This TCR derives from a young man in good health. The rearrangement joins TRBV7-9 to TRBJ2-7; D ambiguous. CDR3: CASSLGGWNEQYF. The CDR3 coding sequence is TGTGCCAGCAGCTTAGGTGGGTGGAACGAGCAGTACTTC. Drawing the rest from reference TRBV7-9 and TRBJ2-7, the complete variable domain is DTGVSQNPRHKITKRGQNVTFRCDPISEHNRLYWYRQTLGQGPEFLTYFQNEAQLEKSRLLSDRFSAERPKGSFSTLEIQRTEQGDSAMYLCASSLGGWNEQYFGPGTRLTVT.